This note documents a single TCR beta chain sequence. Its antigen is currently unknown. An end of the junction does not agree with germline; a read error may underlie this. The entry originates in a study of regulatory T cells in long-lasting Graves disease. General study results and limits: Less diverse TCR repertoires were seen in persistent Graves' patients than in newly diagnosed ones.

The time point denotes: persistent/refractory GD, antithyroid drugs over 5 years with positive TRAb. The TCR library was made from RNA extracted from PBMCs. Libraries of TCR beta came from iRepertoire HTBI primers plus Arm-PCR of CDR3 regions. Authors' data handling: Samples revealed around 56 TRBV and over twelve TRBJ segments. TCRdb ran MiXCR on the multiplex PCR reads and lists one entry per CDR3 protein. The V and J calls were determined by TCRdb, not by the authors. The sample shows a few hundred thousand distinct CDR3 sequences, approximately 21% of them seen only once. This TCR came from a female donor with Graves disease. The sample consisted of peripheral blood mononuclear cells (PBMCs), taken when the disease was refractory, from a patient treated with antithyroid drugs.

CDR3 coding DNA: TGTGCCTGGAGGGACAGGACTCCCCAAGAGACTCAGTACTTC. It specifies CAWRDRTPQETQYF. V is TRBV30 and J is TRBJ2-5; 7 nucleotides line up with TRBD1. Looked up from germline, CDR1 is GTSNPN and CDR2 is SVGIG (reference sequence). The CDR3 contains 14 residues.